This entry lists 5 T cell receptor beta chains sequenced from one sample in a study of post-analysis software for immune sequencing data. These TCRs are of unknown antigen specificity. Carried by the TCR beta cDNA libraries were unique molecular identifiers. TCRdb ran MiXCR on the PCR reads and lists one entry per CDR3 protein. The table has about 800,000 distinct CDR3 sequences, 25% to 30% seen once. Regarding the study as a whole: TRBV5-6, TRBV5-1 and TRBV20-1 were among roughly five TRBV segments more frequent in patients than controls.

Sequencing input: blood. The receptors here all came from a girl aged 5-17 years with multiple sclerosis.

This clonotype was found once. The chain couples TRBV10-3 to TRBJ1-5; D might be TRBD1 (5 bases). The CDR3 loop spans 16 amino acids. Germline CDR1 ENHRY, CDR2 SYGVKD. V lost 4 bases and J 2 bases, leaving 15 bases between the germline ends. The CDR3 coding sequence is TGTGCCATCAGTGGCGGGACTCACTGGGGCAATCAGCCCCAGCATTTT. Translating it yields CAISGGTHWGNQPQHF.

The rearrangement uses TRBV6-6 and TRBJ1-1, with 7 bases matching TRBD1. CDR1 is MNHNY and CDR2 is SVGAGI in the germline V gene (reference sequence). CDR3 length: 17 amino acids. V lost 6 bases, J lost 1 base, and 14 bases stayed unmatched. The CDR3 reads CASSPRQGGGGNTEAFF. The CDR3 DNA follows: TGTGCCAGCAGCCCCCGGCAGGGGGGTGGCGGGAACACTGAAGCTTTCTTT.

This clonotype has just a few counts. J is TRBJ2-5 and V is TRBV18, with a possible D match to TRBD2 (6 bases). The CDR3 covers 15 residues. V was clipped by 1 base and J by 1 base, with 10 bases between them. The germline V gene encodes CDR1 KGHSH and CDR2 LQKENI. The chain's CDR3 is CASSPLGGLQETQYF. The CDR3 DNA reads as TGTGCCAGCTCACCACTCGGGGGACTCCAAGAGACCCAGTACTTC.

The rearrangement uses TRBV20-1 and TRBJ1-1; no clear D. V lost 0 bases to trimming and J lost 1 base, with 9 bases between them. CDR1 and CDR2 from the germline V gene are DFQATT and SNEGSKA (reference sequence). This CDR3 has 14 amino acids. The CDR3 sequence: CSARERIPNTEAFF. DNA for the CDR3: TGCAGTGCTAGAGAACGGATCCCGAACACTGAAGCTTTCTTT.

The chain recombines TRBV15 with TRBJ1-4, with D possibly matching TRBD1 (5 bases). This CDR3 is built from 16 residues. The germline gives CDR1 LNHNV, CDR2 YYDKDF (reference sequence). The V gene lost 0 bases and the J gene lost 8 bases, with 16 bases spanning the gap. The chain's CDR3 is CATSRDPATQGEKLFF. As DNA, the CDR3 is TGTGCCACCAGCAGAGATCCGGCCACCCAGGGCGAAAAACTGTTTTTT. Looking up the rest from reference TRBV15 and TRBJ1-4 gives the full variable domain: DAMVIQNPRYQVTQFGKPVTLSCSQTLNHNVMYWYQQKSSQAPKLLFHYYDKDFNNEADTPDNFQSRRPNTSFCFLDIRSPGLGDTAMYLCATSRDPATQGEKLFFGSGTQLSVL.